Presented here are 20 T cell receptor beta chains from one specimen sequenced in a study of blood T cells in healthy people across ages. For the second PCR, which ran for roughly 6 to 12 cycles, a sample-barcoded 5' primer and a J-beta primer mix were used. MiXCR was run by TCRdb on the 5' RACE reads, yielding one entry per CDR3 protein. The top ten clones hold roughly 9% of a sample with over 700,000 distinct CDR3 sequences, approximately 25% of them seen once. A further study also used this sample, focusing on T cells of mothers and their children.

The sequencing sample was made of blood. These receptors all stem from a boy aged 5-17 years in good health.

This clonotype was detected a few times. V gene TRBV7-8 combines with J gene TRBJ1-3, with 10 bases aligning to TRBD1. The length of the CDR3 is 16 residues. From germline, CDR1 is SGHVS and CDR2 FQNEAQ. V lost 5 bases, J lost 4 bases, and 8 bases stayed unmatched. This CDR3 is CASSPDDRGRGNTIYF. Written as DNA, the CDR3 is TGTGCCAGCAGCCCCGATGACAGGGGGCGGGGAAACACCATATATTTT.

A few counts support this clonotype. The chain joins TRBV7-2 to TRBJ2-1; a possible D gene is TRBD2 (6 bases). Trimming removed 5 bases at V and 5 bases at J, with 16 bases between. Germline V gene data show CDR1 as SGHTA and CDR2 as FQGNSA. CDR3 length equals 15 residues. Written as DNA, the CDR3 is TGTGCCAGCAGCCTTTACGTACTAGCCCACAATGAGCAGTTCTTC. It specifies CASSLYVLAHNEQFF.

This chain joins TRBV11-2 and TRBJ1-1; a possible D gene is TRBD1 (6 bases). The CDR3 totals 17 residues. Germline V lookup: CDR1 SGHAT, CDR2 FQNNGV. V lost 5 bases, J lost 5 bases, and 24 bases lay in between. The CDR3, as DNA: TGTGCCAGCAGCCCTACGCCATGGGACATAATGGGAACTGAAGCTTTCTTT. Amino acid sequence: CASSPTPWDIMGTEAFF.

This clonotype was picked up many times. This chain joins TRBV5-6 and TRBJ2-1, with TRBD1 as a possible D gene (5 bases). Germline lookup yields CDR1 SGHDT and CDR2 YYEEEE. This CDR3 is built from 14 residues. Trimming pared 0 bases from V and 5 bases from J, leaving 9 bases between. CDR3 bases: TGTGCCAGCAGCTTGGGACAGCAGAACAATGAGCAGTTCTTC. This translates into CASSLGQQNNEQFF. Combining the CDR3 with reference TRBV5-6 and TRBJ2-1 gives the whole variable domain DAGVTQSPTHLIKTRGQQVTLRCSPKSGHDTVSWYQQALGQGPQFIFQYYEEEERQRGNFPDRFSGHQFPNYSSELNVNALLLGDSALYLCASSLGQQNNEQFFGPGTRLTVL.

The rearrangement uses TRBV20-1 and TRBJ2-5; no clear D. The tail of the sequence fits TRBJ2-7 better, so the J call may be wrong. CDR3 size: 14 residues. Looked up from germline, CDR1 is DFQATT and CDR2 is SNEGSKA (reference sequence). In DNA, the CDR3 is TGCAGTGCTAGAGAGGTCCACGCCGCCTACGAGCAGTACTTC. Its protein product is CSAREVHAAYEQYF.

This clonotype has just a few counts. The V gene is TRBV25-1, the J gene TRBJ1-2, with TRBD1 matching over 7 bases. There are 13 residues in the CDR3. Looked up from germline, CDR1 is MGHDK and CDR2 is SYGVNS. V gave up 8 bases and J gave up 8 bases; unmatched junction bases: 11. CDR3 amino acids: CASGPDRAKGYTF. The DNA of the CDR3 is TGTGCCAGCGGCCCCGACAGGGCTAAGGGCTACACCTTC.

The V gene is TRBV9, the J gene TRBJ1-5, with TRBD1 as a possible D gene (6 bases). Germline-derived CDR1 and CDR2 are SGDLS and YYNGEE. The V gene lost 5 bases and the J gene lost 7 bases, with 22 bases spanning the gap. The CDR3 spans 16 residues. CDR3 DNA: TGTGCCAGCAGTCGAGGTGGGGGGCTAGATCGACAGCCCCAGCATTTT. This sequence encodes CASSRGGGLDRQPQHF.

On this clonotype itself: A much bigger clone sits one base away, suggesting this may be a read error. V and J are TRBV29-1 and TRBJ1-2, with D unresolved. CDR1 SQVTM and CDR2 ANQGSEA come from the germline V gene. The CDR3 sequence is 11 residues long. V was shortened by 3 bases and J by 4 bases, with 6 bases between the two germline ends. The CDR3 loop is CSVERSYGYTF. CDR3 nucleotides: TGCAGCGTTGAGAGGAGCTATGGCTACACCTTC.

In its sample, this clonotype was seen a few times. The CDR3 sequence: CASSPNPGTYEQYF. CDR3 nucleotide sequence: TGCGCCAGCAGCCCCAACCCAGGTACCTACGAGCAGTACTTC. The chain links TRBV5-1 to TRBJ2-7; D gene ambiguous. Germline CDR1 is SGHRS and CDR2 is YFSETQ. V lost 4 bases, J lost 2 bases, and 13 bases lay in between. This CDR3 spans 14 amino acids.

V usage is TRBV9 and J usage is TRBJ2-5; the match to TRBD2 covers 9 bases. The trim removed 5 bases at V and 2 bases at J, leaving 7 bases unmatched. The CDR3 contains 15 residues. Per the germline V gene, CDR1 is SGDLS and CDR2 is YYNGEE. This CDR3 reads CASSLAGARQETQYF. The DNA of the CDR3 is TGTGCCAGCAGTTTAGCGGGGGCCAGACAAGAGACCCAGTACTTC.

This clonotype was seen only a few times. The V gene is TRBV3-1, the J gene TRBJ2-1; 13 nucleotides align to TRBD2. CDR1 is LGHDT, CDR2 YNNKEL, per germline (reference sequence). This CDR3 is built from 20 residues. With V trimmed by 3 bases and J by 4 bases, 15 bases remained unmatched. CDR3 bases: TGTGCCAGCAGCCACAAAGGACTAGCGGGAGTCTCCCCCCTTTACAATGAGCAGTTCTTC. It translates to CASSHKGLAGVSPLYNEQFF.

The sample holds many counts of this clonotype. The CDR3 loop is CASSRDRGTEAFF. The CDR3 coding sequence is TGTGCCAGCAGCCGAGACAGGGGCACTGAAGCTTTCTTT. The chain links TRBV7-9 to TRBJ1-1; 8 bases map to TRBD1. The CDR3 loop spans 13 amino acids. The V gene end was trimmed by 5 bases and the J gene end by 4 bases; junction bases not matched to a gene: 3. The germline CDR1 and CDR2 sequences are SEHNR and FQNEAQ (reference sequence).

A note on this clonotype: A much larger clone differs by one base, so this may be a read error. The gene calls are TRBV28 and TRBJ2-5; weak D call: TRBD2 (5 bases). From germline, CDR1 is MDHEN and CDR2 SYDVKM. This CDR3 region has 13 residues. DNA of the CDR3: TGTGCCGGCAGTTTATACGGCGGGGAGACCCAGTACTTC. Amino acid sequence: CAGSLYGGETQYF.

This clonotype was observed a handful of times. The chain links TRBV9 to TRBJ2-5; the D is unclear. Per the germline V gene, CDR1 is SGDLS and CDR2 is YYNGEE. Trimming stripped 0 bases from V and 2 bases from J, with 8 bases between. The CDR3 has 14 amino acids. CDR3 bases: TGTGCCAGCAGCGTAGATCCAGAACAAGAGACCCAGTACTTC. Translation gives CASSVDPEQETQYF.

The chain uses TRBV5-1 and TRBJ2-7; 7 nucleotides match TRBD1. The CDR3 is 17 amino acids. The V gene end was trimmed by 4 bases and the J gene end by 0 bases; junction bases not matched to a gene: 13. In germline, CDR1 is SGHRS, CDR2 YFSETQ. The CDR3 DNA is TGCGCCAGCAGCCCATTCCCGGACCAGGGGGTCTCCTACGAGCAGTACTTC. This gives the protein CASSPFPDQGVSYEQYF.

CDR3: CASGLRGGVTGELFF. For the CDR3, the DNA is TGTGCTAGTGGTTTGCGAGGGGGCGTCACCGGGGAGCTGTTTTTT. J is TRBJ2-2 and V is TRBV12-5, with TRBD1 identical over 7 bases. In germline, CDR1 is LGHNT, CDR2 FRNRAP. V was pared by 2 bases and J by 4 bases, with 4 bases of the junction left unmatched. The CDR3 runs to 15 residues. The full variable domain, in which reference TRBV12-5 and TRBJ2-2 provide the parts outside the CDR3, is DARVTQTPRHKVTEMGQEVTMRCQPILGHNTVFWYRQTMMQGLELLAYFRNRAPLDDSGMPKDRFSAEMPDATLATLKIQPSEPRDSAVYFCASGLRGGVTGELFFGEGSRLTVL.

The V and J genes are TRBV6-2 or TRBV6-3 and TRBJ2-2, with 14 bases fitting TRBD2. Losses at the gene ends were 7 bases for V and 1 base for J; bases not matched to a gene: 20. This CDR3 is 22 amino acids long. CDR1 MNHEY and CDR2 SVGEGT come from the germline V gene. The CDR3 loop is CASNPLLGTSGSGSGNTGELFF. In DNA form, the CDR3 reads TGTGCCAGCAATCCACTCCTGGGGACTAGCGGGAGTGGGTCGGGGAACACCGGGGAGCTGTTTTTT.

The chain links TRBV28 to TRBJ1-2; D is undetermined. CDR1 and CDR2 from the germline V gene are MDHEN and SYDVKM. V lost 2 bases, J lost 5 bases, and 6 bases lay in between. This CDR3 contains 12 residues. CDR3 bases: TGTGCCAGCAGTTTAAACGGGTATGGCTACACCTTC. It specifies CASSLNGYGYTF.

Concerning this clonotype itself: The junction differs from germline at one of its ends, possibly a read error. The chain links TRBV5-5 to TRBJ2-5; perhaps TRBD2 as D (6 bases). CDR3 length: 13 amino acids. Germline CDR1 reads SGHKS; CDR2 reads YYEKEE (reference sequence). The CDR3: CASRGPGEETQHF. DNA for the CDR3: TGTGCCAGCAGAGGTCCGGGGGAGGAGACCCAGCACTTC. Full variable domain (remainder filled in from reference TRBV5-5 and TRBJ2-5): DAGVTQSPTHLIKTRGQQVTLRCSPISGHKSVSWYQQVLGQGPQFIFQYYEKEERGRGNFPDRFSARQFPNYSSELNVNALLLGDSALYLCASRGPGEETQHFGPGTRLLVL.

This clonotype was seen many times. V usage is TRBV20-1 and J usage is TRBJ2-1, with 13 nucleotides matching TRBD2. Germline-derived CDR1 and CDR2 are DFQATT and SNEGSKA (reference sequence). This CDR3 is built from 15 residues. V lost 2 bases and J lost 7; bases outside the gene matches: 5. The CDR3 protein is CSARSGLAGHNEQFF. In DNA form, the CDR3 reads TGCAGTGCTAGATCGGGACTAGCGGGACATAATGAGCAGTTCTTC.